The 14 T cell receptor beta chains given below trace back to one sample, sequenced in a study of shared T cell receptors in the human thymus. TCRdb keeps only in-frame clones here, not all; method: immunoSEQ multiplex PCR. The sample has 600,000 or so clones; around 87% are singletons. This same sample was also taken into another study, of human thymus T cells.

The sample was thymocytes. Receptor source: a boy under three years old with a congenital heart defect.

This chain connects TRBV6-5 to TRBJ1-6, with 7 bases lining up with TRBD1. V trimming: 2 bases; J trimming: 10 bases; junction bases outside the gene matches: 2. This CDR3 is 13 amino acids long. Germline CDR1 and CDR2: MNHEY and SVGAGI. CDR3: CASSYRGQSPLHF. In DNA, the CDR3 is TGTGCCAGCAGTTACAGGGGGCAATCACCCCTCCACTTT.

The rearrangement links TRBV7-2 to TRBJ1-1; 8 bases are shared with TRBD1. CDR1 is SGHTA, CDR2 FQGNSA, per germline. Losses at the gene ends were 6 bases for V and 1 base for J; bases not matched to a gene: 7. This CDR3 is built from 15 residues. CDR3 in amino acids: CASSFDRGRNTEAFF. CDR3 nucleotides: TGTGCCAGCAGTTTCGACAGGGGTCGGAACACTGAAGCTTTCTTT.

This clone was picked up one time. The chain recombines TRBV28 with TRBJ1-5; D unclear. V lost 8 bases to trimming and J lost 4 bases, with 18 bases between them. From germline, CDR1 is MDHEN and CDR2 SYDVKM. This CDR3 contains 15 residues. DNA of the CDR3: TGTGCCAGCTCCTTAACCGGCGGGGTGAATCAGCCCCAGCATTTT. Translated, it gives CASSLTGGVNQPQHF.

The chain uses TRBV4-3 and TRBJ2-7; 12 bases are shared with TRBD2. CDR3 length equals 17 residues. V lost 0 bases, J lost 1 base, and 4 bases stayed unmatched. Germline V gene sequence: CDR1 LGHNA, CDR2 YSLEER. CDR3 region: CASSQERLAGVSYEQYF. The DNA for the CDR3 is TGCGCCAGCAGCCAAGAAAGACTAGCGGGAGTATCCTACGAGCAGTACTTC.

J is TRBJ2-1 and V is TRBV7-6; D possibly corresponds to TRBD2 (6 bases). Germline V lookup: CDR1 SGHVS, CDR2 FNYEAQ. The V end was cut by 5 bases, the J end by 0 bases, with 14 bases between. The CDR3 spans 16 residues. The CDR3 protein is CASSLAGRSSYNEQFF. The CDR3 nucleotides are TGTGCCAGCAGCCTTGCGGGGCGCAGCTCCTACAATGAGCAGTTCTTC.

V is TRBV9 and J is TRBJ2-3; weak D call: TRBD2 (6 bases). The CDR3 runs 15 residues. CDR1 and CDR2 from the germline V gene are SGDLS and YYNGEE. V shed 0 bases and J shed 1 base, with 9 bases lying between them. The DNA of the CDR3 is TGTGCCAGCAGCGTAGCGGCTAGCGGCACAGATACGCAGTATTTT. Its translation: CASSVAASGTDTQYF.

Written as DNA, the CDR3 is TGTGCCAGCAGTGACGCGGTCGTGGAGGAAAAACTGTTTTTT. Encoded protein: CASSDAVVEEKLFF. The gene calls are TRBV2 and TRBJ1-4, with D unresolved. The CDR3 is 14 residues long. Germline V CDR1 and CDR2: SNHLY, FYNNEI. With 3 bases removed from V and 8 bases from J, the gap between germline ends came to 13 bases.

This rearrangement joins TRBV5-1 to TRBJ2-7; 9 bases map to TRBD1. Germline values: CDR1 SGHRS, CDR2 YFSETQ. This CDR3 has 16 residues. The V gene end was trimmed by 3 bases and the J gene end by 5 bases; junction bases not matched to a gene: 12. CDR3 loop: CASSYSHGTGMHEQYF. CDR3 in DNA: TGCGCCAGCAGCTACTCCCACGGGACAGGGATGCACGAGCAGTACTTC.

This chain links TRBV18 with TRBJ2-7; D not certain. Germline CDR1 reads KGHSH; CDR2 reads LQKENI. The CDR3 runs 13 residues. V was pared by 3 bases and J by 1 base, with 7 bases between. The CDR3 nucleotides read TGTGCCAGCTCACCTCCTTTTTCCTACGAGCAGTACTTC. It encodes CASSPPFSYEQYF.

The chain carries TRBV9 and TRBJ2-1; 10 bases are shared with TRBD2. V shed 0 bases, J shed 4 bases, and the junction held 4 bases outside the gene matches. Germline V gene lookup returns CDR1 SGDLS and CDR2 YYNGEE. The CDR3 covers 16 residues. CDR3 bases: TGTGCCAGCAGCGTAGCCACTAGCGGGGCATACAATGAGCAGTTCTTC. Protein: CASSVATSGAYNEQFF.

A few counts support this clone. V and J are TRBV5-4 and TRBJ1-2, with D perhaps matching TRBD1 (6 bases). The CDR3 has 17 residues. V lost 0 bases and J 4 bases, leaving 19 bases between the germline ends. Per germline, CDR1 SGHNT and CDR2 YYREEE (reference sequence). The CDR3 sequence is CASSLGRRTGTSYGYTF. The CDR3, as DNA: TGTGCCAGCAGCTTGGGCAGACGAACAGGGACCTCCTATGGCTACACCTTC.

CDR3: CASSSQGMVYEQYF. Written as DNA, the CDR3 is TGTGCCAGCAGCTCACAGGGTATGGTCTACGAGCAGTACTTC. V and J are TRBV5-6 and TRBJ2-5; D is possibly TRBD1 (6 bases). The J call is uncertain, as TRBJ2-7 better fits the DNA end. Germline V CDR1 and CDR2: SGHDT, YYEEEE. The CDR3 has 14 amino acids.

The chain joins TRBV27 to TRBJ2-1, with TRBD2 matching 8 bases. The CDR3 runs 16 residues. From germline, CDR1 is MNHEY and CDR2 SMNVEV (reference sequence). The V and J ends lost 2 bases and 0 bases, in that order; junction bases with no gene match: 3. CDR3 nucleotides: TGTGCCAGCAGTTTAAAAAGCGGGAGCTCCTACAATGAGCAGTTCTTC. Translated: CASSLKSGSSYNEQFF.

In its sample, this clone was seen a few times. The genes are TRBV9 and TRBJ1-5; a possible D gene is TRBD1 (6 bases). This CDR3 is built from 14 residues. Trimming took off 4 bases at V and 5 bases at J, with 13 bases between the two ends. The germline CDR1 and CDR2 sequences are SGDLS and YYNGEE. The CDR3 loop reads CASSLGQSDQPQHF. CDR3 DNA: TGTGCCAGCAGCCTCGGACAGAGCGATCAGCCCCAGCATTTT.